This TCR beta chain came from a study of identical twins. Using its own MiXCR run on the 5' RACE reads, TCRdb lists one record per CDR3 protein. Of 210,000 or so distinct CDR3 sequences in the sample, roughly 15% were seen once. This sample was shared with a second study, whose subject was T cells expressing NK-cell markers.

The sequence was obtained from a woman under 30 in good health. The specimen was CD8+ T cells sorted from blood.

CDR3 DNA: TGTGCCATCCCTTCCGGGACAGTAAACACCGGGGAGCTGTTTTTT. Protein: CAIPSGTVNTGELFF. J is TRBJ2-2 and V is TRBV10-3; 7 nucleotides align to TRBD1. The CDR3 runs 15 residues. Germline assignment: CDR1 ENHRY and CDR2 SYGVKD. J was trimmed by 2 bases and V by 8 bases; bases with no gene match: 8.